A single sample gave rise to the 32 T cell receptor beta chains below, sequenced in a study of blood T cell repertoires in COVID-19. Generated by immunoSEQ multiplex PCR, the TCRdb table keeps only in-frame clones and is missing some. Found here are under 300,000 clones, around 86% of them singletons; the top ten hold 3.6%. Sequenced sample: peripheral blood. The receptors were sampled from a man in his late teens or twenties with active or convalescent COVID-19.

The J gene is TRBJ1-4, the V gene TRBV9, with 7 bases fitting TRBD1. CDR1 and CDR2 (germline): SGDLS, YYNGEE. V dropped 3 bases and J dropped 8; count of bases not matched to a gene: 7. CDR3 size: 14 residues. The CDR3 DNA reads TGTGCCAGCAGCGGGACAGGAGGGAACGAAAAACTGTTTTTT. Amino acid sequence: CASSGTGGNEKLFF.

The chain employs TRBV5-1 and TRBJ1-2; D is perhaps TRBD1 (5 bases). This CDR3 region has 11 residues. In germline, CDR1 is SGHRS, CDR2 YFSETQ. V lost 7 bases and J lost 7, with 11 bases in between. CDR3 sequence reads: CASHLRVGYTF. The CDR3 nucleotides read TGCGCCAGCCACCTCAGGGTTGGCTACACCTTC.

The chain couples TRBV4-2 to TRBJ2-1; 7 bases align to TRBD2. This CDR3 spans 16 amino acids. Losses at the gene ends were 0 bases for V and 3 bases for J; bases not matched to a gene: 5. Looked up from germline, CDR1 is LGHNA and CDR2 is YNFKEQ. The CDR3 loop is CASSQEWSSGYNEQFF. CDR3 sequence (DNA): TGTGCCAGCAGCCAAGAATGGTCTAGCGGCTACAATGAGCAGTTCTTC.

The V and J genes are TRBV7-3 and TRBJ2-7, with D maybe TRBD2 (6 bases). V was cut by 1 base and J by 4 bases, with 8 bases left in between. The length of the CDR3 is 13 residues. CDR1 and CDR2 (germline): SGHTA, FQGTGA. CDR3 residues: CASSLMGGYEQYF. CDR3 nucleotide sequence: TGTGCCAGCAGCTTAATGGGGGGTTACGAGCAGTACTTC.

J is TRBJ2-5 and V is TRBV6-5, with D possibly matching TRBD1 (6 bases). Trimming cost V 7 bases and J 4 bases, with 19 bases left between them. The CDR3 extends over 15 amino acids. Germline CDR1 is MNHEY and CDR2 is SVGAGI. DNA of the CDR3: TGTGCCAGCATAGATCCCCAGGGGACGGGAGAGACCCAGTACTTC. This encodes CASIDPQGTGETQYF.

The chain employs TRBV5-4 and TRBJ2-3; 10 bases are a match to TRBD2. CDR3 length: 18 residues. J gave up 2 bases and V 4 bases, and 13 bases lay outside the gene matches. Germline V gene lookup returns CDR1 SGHNT and CDR2 YYREEE (reference sequence). DNA of the CDR3: TGTGCCAGCAGCCGCGTGGGAGCGGGAGGGCCGAACACAGATACGCAGTATTTT. Translating it yields CASSRVGAGGPNTDTQYF.

The CDR3 reads CASSDRTPNEKLFF. In DNA form, the CDR3 reads TGTGCCAGCAGTGACAGGACTCCCAATGAAAAACTGTTTTTT. The rearrangement uses TRBV6-1 and TRBJ1-4; D remains unclear. V lost 3 bases, J lost 5 bases, and 10 bases lay in between. The CDR3 extends over 14 amino acids. Germline-derived CDR1 and CDR2 are MNHNS and SASEGT.

In DNA, the CDR3 is TGTGCCAGCAGACTAGCGCCGGGACAGGTTTTTAATGAGCAGTTCTTC. It yields the protein CASRLAPGQVFNEQFF. The chain is built from TRBV5-6 and TRBJ2-1; D is perhaps TRBD1 (8 bases). V gave up 5 bases and J gave up 7 bases, with 22 bases separating them. Germline assignment: CDR1 SGHDT and CDR2 YYEEEE. CDR3 length: 16 residues.

The table lists this clone with a few counts. The rearrangement uses TRBV28 and TRBJ1-3; D not certain. CDR1 MDHEN and CDR2 SYDVKM come from the germline V gene. The V end was cut by 6 bases, the J end by 0 bases, with 24 bases between. This CDR3 is 19 amino acids long. The CDR3 bases are TGTGCCAGCAGCAATTACGGGGTAGTCGGCCTCTCCTCTGGAAACACCATATATTTT. Protein sequence: CASSNYGVVGLSSGNTIYF.

The genes are TRBV10-3 and TRBJ2-1; 8 bases align to TRBD2. The CDR3 has 14 amino acids. Germline V lookup: CDR1 ENHRY, CDR2 SYGVKD. V lost 3 bases, J lost 10 bases, and 8 bases stayed unmatched. CDR3 nucleotides: TGTGCCATCAGTGAAAGGACTAGCTTCATGGAGCAGTTCTTC. This translates into CAISERTSFMEQFF.

The chain joins TRBV6-1 to TRBJ2-7; D not certain. CDR3 size: 11 residues. The germline V gene has CDR1 MNHNS and CDR2 SASEGT. The V end lost 2 bases, the J end lost 5 bases, and 4 bases lay between the germline ends. The CDR3 reads CASSEPDEQYF. The CDR3, as DNA: TGTGCCAGCAGTGAACCCGACGAGCAGTACTTC.

The chain employs TRBV4-2 and TRBJ1-4; D perhaps matches TRBD1 (6 bases). The CDR3 spans 16 residues. Trimming pared 0 bases from V and 3 bases from J, leaving 11 bases between. Germline loops: CDR1 LGHNA, CDR2 YNFKEQ. The CDR3 nucleotides read TGTGCCAGCAGCCAAGAGGGGGCACGGGCTAATGAAAAACTGTTTTTT. Its protein is CASSQEGARANEKLFF.

This clone was found once. CDR3 in DNA: TGTGCCAGCAGCCCGAGGACAGGGGCCCTGGGCGACGAGCAGTACTTC. Translating it yields CASSPRTGALGDEQYF. The V and J genes are TRBV5-4 and TRBJ2-7; 9 nucleotides agree with TRBD1. With V trimmed by 4 bases and J by 5 bases, 13 bases remained unmatched. This CDR3 is built from 16 residues. Per the germline V gene, CDR1 is SGHNT and CDR2 is YYREEE (reference sequence). Variable domain in full (rest from reference TRBV5-4 and TRBJ2-7): ETGVTQSPTHLIKTRGQQVTLRCSSQSGHNTVSWYQQALGQGPQFIFQYYREEENGRGNFPPRFSGLQFPNYSSELNVNALELDDSALYLCASSPRTGALGDEQYFGPGTRLTVT.

There are a few counts of this clone. This chain connects TRBV3-1 (or the pseudogene TRBV3-2) to TRBJ2-7, with D maybe TRBD1 (6 bases). Trimming left V 4 bases short and J 0 bases short, with 16 bases between. Germline V gene sequence: CDR1 LGHDT, CDR2 YNNKEL (reference sequence). The CDR3 is 16 residues long. CDR3 in amino acids: CASSPRGQTLSYEQYF. CDR3 DNA sequence: TGTGCCAGCAGCCCGAGGGGACAAACCCTCTCCTACGAGCAGTACTTC.

In this sample, this clone turned up once. Here the CDR3 DNA reads TGTGCCAGCAGTTACGGGACAGGGGAAGAAGAGACCCAGTACTTC. It is translated as CASSYGTGEEETQYF. V and J are TRBV28 and TRBJ2-5; 10 bases align to TRBD1. The germline CDR1 and CDR2 sequences are MDHEN and SYDVKM. The J segment lost 3 bases and the V segment lost 4 bases, leaving 5 bases of the junction unmatched. The CDR3 runs 15 residues.

The rearrangement uses TRBV10-3 and TRBJ2-5, with a tentative D call TRBD1 (6 bases). The CDR3 has 13 residues. V shed 6 bases and J shed 2 bases, with 10 bases lying between them. Germline values: CDR1 ENHRY, CDR2 SYGVKD. The CDR3 coding sequence is TGTGCCATCAGCCTAGGACAGCAAGAGACCCAGTACTTC. Encoded protein: CAISLGQQETQYF.

The chain is built from TRBV3-1 (or the pseudogene TRBV3-2) and TRBJ2-5; D possibly corresponds to TRBD2 (6 bases). Germline V CDR1 and CDR2: LGHDT, YNNKEL (reference sequence). This CDR3 has 16 residues. Trimming pared 2 bases from V and 5 bases from J, leaving 18 bases between. As DNA, the CDR3 is TGTGCCAGCAGCCAAAACGTTCGGACGGAGGGGGAGACCCAGTACTTC. This gives the protein CASSQNVRTEGETQYF.

The rearrangement uses TRBV30 and TRBJ1-2; 7 nucleotides line up with TRBD1. The CDR3 runs to 16 residues. J lost 4 bases, V lost 3 bases, and 14 bases had no gene match. The V gene's germline CDR1 is GTSNPN and CDR2 SVGIG (reference sequence). The CDR3 loop reads CAWSRNDRARSYGYTF. The CDR3 bases are TGTGCCTGGAGCCGTAACGACAGGGCTAGGAGCTATGGCTACACCTTC.

In DNA form, the CDR3 reads TGTGCCAGCAGCCAAGACGACCTACTAGCGGGAGGGGGTTTCTTC. Translated, it gives CASSQDDLLAGGGFF. The gene calls are TRBV14 and TRBJ2-1; 13 bases line up with TRBD2. The J segment lost 16 bases and the V segment lost 0 bases, leaving 9 bases of the junction unmatched. Looked up from germline, CDR1 is SGHDN and CDR2 is FVKESK. This CDR3 is built from 15 residues.

The V call is TRBV24-1, the J call TRBJ2-1; D remains unclear. V was cut by 4 bases and J by 5 bases, with 14 bases left in between. The CDR3 runs 15 residues. The germline CDR1 and CDR2 sequences are KGHDR and SFDVKD. As DNA, the CDR3 is TGTGCCACCAGTGACGATGCGGCTTTAGACAATGAGCAGTTCTTC. It codes for CATSDDAALDNEQFF.

The rearrangement links TRBV30 to TRBJ2-7, with unresolved D. Germline CDR1 reads GTSNPN; CDR2 reads SVGIG (reference sequence). V was trimmed by 4 bases and J by 0 bases, leaving 7 bases between them. This CDR3 region has 12 residues. In nucleotides, the CDR3 is TGTGCCTGGACTCCCAGCTCCTACGAGCAGTACTTC. It is translated as CAWTPSSYEQYF.

The gene calls are TRBV6-5 and TRBJ1-1; D not certain. The CDR3 is made up of 15 amino acids. The V end lost 8 bases, the J end lost 4 bases, and 20 bases lay between the germline ends. Per germline, CDR1 MNHEY and CDR2 SVGAGI. The CDR3, as DNA: TGTGCCAGCGCCTCTCACGGGGTTCCCCGCACTGAAGCTTTCTTT. Encoded protein: CASASHGVPRTEAFF.

V usage is TRBV4-1 and J usage is TRBJ2-4; D call uncertain. V was pared by 1 base and J by 0 bases, with 7 bases between. CDR3 length equals 15 residues. CDR1 is MGHRA, CDR2 YSYEKL, per germline. DNA of the CDR3: TGCGCCAGCAGCCAAGTCAGACTAGCCAAAAACATTCAGTACTTC. This codes for CASSQVRLAKNIQYF.

The rearrangement links TRBV30 to TRBJ1-2, with 7 bases matching TRBD1. J lost 7 bases, V lost 2 bases, and 10 bases had no gene match. CDR3 length equals 14 residues. Germline V gene lookup returns CDR1 GTSNPN and CDR2 SVGIG (reference sequence). The CDR3 spells CAWSRDGQASGYTF. As DNA, the CDR3 is TGTGCCTGGAGTCGTGACGGACAGGCTTCTGGCTACACCTTC.

The chain recombines TRBV18 with TRBJ1-2; perhaps TRBD1 as D (6 bases). V dropped 0 bases and J dropped 8 bases, with 13 bases sitting between them. CDR1 KGHSH and CDR2 LQKENI come from the germline V gene. This CDR3 contains 14 residues. CDR3 amino acids: CASSPPRGAGGYTF. DNA for the CDR3: TGTGCCAGCTCACCACCGCGGGGGGCAGGGGGCTACACCTTC.

The gene calls are TRBV10-3 and TRBJ1-6; tentatively, D is TRBD1 (6 bases). Germline lookup yields CDR1 ENHRY and CDR2 SYGVKD. V lost 6 bases and J lost 8, with 11 bases in between. This CDR3 is 13 amino acids long. CDR3 sequence reads: CAIRQGADSPLHF. Written as DNA, the CDR3 is TGTGCCATCAGACAGGGAGCAGATTCACCCCTCCACTTT.

This chain connects TRBV7-3 to TRBJ2-1; D gene unclear. The CDR3 is 13 amino acids. Germline loops: CDR1 SGHTA, CDR2 FQGTGA. Trimming took off 5 bases at V and 5 bases at J, with 10 bases between the two ends. CDR3 protein: CASSVNLDNEQFF. In DNA, the CDR3 is TGTGCCAGCAGCGTTAATCTTGACAATGAGCAGTTCTTC. Full variable domain (remainder filled in from reference TRBV7-3 and TRBJ2-1): GAGVSQTPSNKVTEKGKYVELRCDPISGHTALYWYRQSLGQGPEFLIYFQGTGAADDSGLPNDRFFAVRPEGSVSTLKIQRTERGDSAVYLCASSVNLDNEQFFGPGTRLTVL.

V and J are TRBV24-1 and TRBJ1-5; tentative D call: TRBD1 (6 bases). The V end was cut by 6 bases, the J end by 4 bases, with 9 bases between. Germline-derived CDR1 and CDR2 are KGHDR and SFDVKD. The CDR3 is 13 amino acids. Written as DNA, the CDR3 is TGTGCCACCAGTCAGGGGCGGAATCAGCCCCAGCATTTT. Protein: CATSQGRNQPQHF.

The V call is TRBV24-1, the J call TRBJ2-1; D may be TRBD2 (5 bases). The CDR3 has 16 residues. V lost 0 bases and J 5 bases, leaving 13 bases between the germline ends. Germline CDR1 reads KGHDR; CDR2 reads SFDVKD. The CDR3 DNA is TGTGCCACCAGTGATTTGACTGGCGGAGGTCACAATGAGCAGTTCTTC. It specifies CATSDLTGGGHNEQFF.

The chain is built from TRBV6-5 and TRBJ2-1, with TRBD2 as a possible D gene (5 bases). The CDR3 is made up of 12 amino acids. The germline V and J ends were trimmed by 4 bases and 8 bases, with 9 bases remaining between them. The germline CDR1 and CDR2 sequences are MNHEY and SVGAGI. CDR3 residues: CASSFGVDEQFF. Here the CDR3 DNA reads TGTGCCAGCAGTTTCGGGGTCGATGAGCAGTTCTTC.

V usage is TRBV9 and J usage is TRBJ2-1; 14 bases fit TRBD2. The CDR3 has 17 residues. Germline CDR1 reads SGDLS; CDR2 reads YYNGEE. V lost 4 bases and J lost 7; bases outside the gene matches: 10. CDR3 sequence reads: CASSLSGGTSGSNEQFF. DNA for the CDR3: TGTGCCAGCAGCTTATCTGGAGGGACTAGCGGGAGTAATGAGCAGTTCTTC.

This CDR3 is CASSISRGQPQHF. The CDR3 DNA reads TGTGCCAGTAGTATTAGCCGGGGGCAGCCCCAGCATTTT. The chain is built from TRBV19 and TRBJ1-5; D may be TRBD1 (5 bases). This CDR3 is built from 13 residues. V dropped 3 bases and J dropped 7 bases, with 10 bases sitting between them. In germline, CDR1 is LNHDA, CDR2 SQIVND (reference sequence).